This passage covers 22 T cell receptor beta chains from one sample sequenced in a study of cytomegalovirus exposure and HLA in healthy donors. The PCR used 60 Vbeta and 13 Jbeta primers. Method: immunoSEQ multiplex PCR; TCRdb's copy keeps in-frame clones and lacks some. The data contain about 72,000 clones, 78% of them singletons. The sequencing sample was made of PBMCs. The receptors derive from a man aged 40-49 years in good health and CMV-seronegative.

The gene calls are TRBV7-2 and TRBJ2-7; the match to TRBD1 covers 7 bases. The CDR3 is made up of 15 amino acids. Germline lookup yields CDR1 SGHTA and CDR2 FQGNSA. The V and J ends lost 2 bases and 6 bases, in that order; junction bases with no gene match: 10. CDR3 nucleotides: TGTGCCAGCAGCTTAAGACAGGGTGATGCTGGCGAGCAGTACTTC. This sequence encodes CASSLRQGDAGEQYF.

V usage is TRBV2 and J usage is TRBJ2-5; no firm D call. Germline V gene lookup returns CDR1 SNHLY and CDR2 FYNNEI. CDR3 length equals 11 residues. The V gene lost 6 bases and the J gene lost 4 bases, with 6 bases spanning the gap. CDR3 protein: CASSRGETQYF. The CDR3 DNA follows: TGTGCCAGCAGCCGAGGAGAGACCCAGTACTTC.

This chain connects TRBV6-4 to TRBJ1-1; D is undetermined. Germline CDR1 and CDR2: MRHNA and SNTAGT. V lost 3 bases to trimming and J lost 2 bases, with 7 bases between them. The CDR3 totals 13 residues. The CDR3 region is CASSEQRNTEAFF. DNA of the CDR3: TGTGCCAGCAGTGAACAGAGAAACACTGAAGCTTTCTTT.

Notes on this clone: Different DNA sequences within this sample yield the same CDR3. This chain connects TRBV18 to TRBJ1-2, with TRBD1 as a possible D gene (5 bases). The V gene lost 0 bases and the J gene lost 5 bases, with 10 bases spanning the gap. Germline CDR1 and CDR2: KGHSH and LQKENI. This CDR3 is 14 amino acids long. The CDR3 sequence is CASSPPLQDYGYTF. For the CDR3, the DNA is TGTGCCAGCTCACCACCTTTACAGGATTATGGCTACACCTTC.

This rearrangement joins TRBV5-6 to TRBJ1-2, with 8 bases that match TRBD1. Looked up from germline, CDR1 is SGHDT and CDR2 is YYEEEE. V was clipped by 4 bases and J by 8 bases; unmatched bases: 7. There are 13 residues in the CDR3. In nucleotides, the CDR3 is TGTGCCAGCAGCAGGCGACAGGGGCGGGGCTACACCTTC. Its protein is CASSRRQGRGYTF.

This chain links TRBV10-3 with TRBJ1-2; TRBD1 matches 7 bases. The V segment lost 6 bases and the J segment 5 bases; nucleotides outside the gene matches: 12. This CDR3 contains 15 residues. Germline V gene sequence: CDR1 ENHRY, CDR2 SYGVKD. In DNA, the CDR3 is TGTGCCATCAGGCGACAGGGCACCGCGGGATATGGCTACACCTTC. Encoded protein: CAIRRQGTAGYGYTF.

The chain has TRBV5-1 and TRBJ1-3, with D possibly TRBD1 on 5 matching bases. Per the germline V gene, CDR1 is SGHRS and CDR2 is YFSETQ. This CDR3 is built from 14 residues. Trimming shortened V by 1 base and J by 4 bases, and 9 bases separated the two germline ends. In nucleotides, the CDR3 is TGCGCCAGCAGCTTGACGGGGGAAGGAAACACCATATATTTT. It specifies CASSLTGEGNTIYF. The full variable domain, with the rest looked up from reference TRBV5-1 and TRBJ1-3, is KAGVTQTPRYLIKTRGQQVTLSCSPISGHRSVSWYQQTPGQGLQFLFEYFSETQRNKGNFPGRFSGRQFSNSRSEMNVSTLELGDSALYLCASSLTGEGNTIYFGEGSWLTVV.

The chain combines TRBV21-1 with TRBJ1-2; whether TRBD1, the table's D call, matches the DNA was not checked. TRBV21-1 is a pseudogene locus. The CDR3 runs to 20 residues. CDR3 DNA: TGTGCCAGCAGCAAAGTCGGATCTTCCCCCCACCCACAGGGGGATTATGGCTACACCTTC. It yields the protein CASSKVGSSPHPQGDYGYTF.

As concerns this clone: Its ends do not fully match the called genes, so a read error is possible. The V call is TRBV5-1, the J call TRBJ1-2; 11 nucleotides agree with TRBD1. The CDR3 is 16 residues long. The germline V gene has CDR1 SGHRS and CDR2 YFSETQ. The CDR3: CASSPGQGVKYYGYPF. The CDR3 DNA reads TGCGCCAGCAGCCCGGGACAGGGGGTAAAGTACTATGGCTACCCCTTC.

The chain couples TRBV12-5 to TRBJ2-5, with 10 bases fitting TRBD2. CDR1 and CDR2 from the germline V gene are LGHNT and FRNRAP. V was clipped by 6 bases and J by 3 bases; unmatched bases: 4. The CDR3 is 14 residues long. This CDR3 is CASGRAGGEETQYF. The DNA for the CDR3 is TGTGCTAGTGGCCGAGCGGGGGGGGAAGAGACCCAGTACTTC.

The rearrangement links TRBV5-1 to TRBJ2-1, with 10 bases matching TRBD2. The CDR3 has 14 residues. Losses at the gene ends were 2 bases for V and 7 bases for J; bases not matched to a gene: 3. In germline, CDR1 is SGHRS, CDR2 YFSETQ. The chain's CDR3 is CASSFGTSVNEQFF. The CDR3 DNA reads TGCGCCAGCAGCTTCGGGACTAGCGTTAATGAGCAGTTCTTC.

CDR3 DNA sequence: TGTGCCAGCAGACGACAGAAGGACACTGAAGCTTTCTTT. Its translation: CASRRQKDTEAFF. The rearrangement joins TRBV27 to TRBJ1-1; tentative D call: TRBD1 (5 bases). Looked up from germline, CDR1 is MNHEY and CDR2 is SMNVEV (reference sequence). The CDR3 sequence is 13 residues long. V lost 6 bases and J lost 3, with 11 bases in between.

The V gene is TRBV19, the J gene TRBJ2-7; D is uncertain. V was pared by 1 base and J by 7 bases, with 17 bases between. The CDR3 runs to 15 residues. The germline CDR1 and CDR2 sequences are LNHDA and SQIVND (reference sequence). CDR3 loop: CASSIVFNSPREQYF. CDR3 DNA sequence: TGTGCCAGTAGTATAGTCTTCAACTCTCCACGGGAGCAGTACTTC.

This clone was counted once. The same CDR3 can be traced to other DNA sequences in this sample. The rearrangement joins TRBV11-2 to TRBJ2-1, with a weak D call TRBD2 (7 bases). The CDR3 extends over 16 amino acids. Germline-derived CDR1 and CDR2 are SGHAT and FQNNGV. The germline V and J ends were trimmed by 3 bases and 1 base, with 13 bases remaining between them. The CDR3 loop is CASSLRGRGSYNEQFF. The CDR3 DNA reads as TGTGCCAGCAGCTTGAGGGGGAGGGGGTCCTACAATGAGCAGTTCTTC.

As regards this clone: Other DNA sequences in the sample encode the same CDR3. The rearrangement uses TRBV20-1 and TRBJ1-2, with 7 bases that match TRBD1. V gave up 6 bases and J gave up 5 bases; unmatched junction bases: 3. Per germline, CDR1 DFQATT and CDR2 SNEGSKA (reference sequence). CDR3 length equals 11 residues. CDR3 residues: CSATGQYGYTF. The CDR3 DNA sequence: TGCAGTGCCACGGGACAGTATGGCTACACCTTC.

The chain links TRBV9 to TRBJ2-7; D is unresolved. The V end lost 0 bases, the J end lost 2 bases, and 9 bases lay between the germline ends. The CDR3 has 14 residues. Per the germline V gene, CDR1 is SGDLS and CDR2 is YYNGEE. In DNA form, the CDR3 reads TGTGCCAGCAGCGTAGAGGCCACAGCCTACGAGCAGTACTTC. As protein: CASSVEATAYEQYF.

This clone was detected once. The genes are TRBV30 and TRBJ1-3; D is possibly TRBD1 (6 bases). Trimming took 3 bases from V and 0 from J, leaving 9 bases between them. The CDR3 loop spans 14 amino acids. Germline V gene lookup returns CDR1 GTSNPN and CDR2 SVGIG (reference sequence). CDR3 DNA sequence: TGTGCCTGGAGCGACAGGCACTCTGGAAACACCATATATTTT. It is translated as CAWSDRHSGNTIYF.

This sequence joins TRBV28 and TRBJ1-3, with D uncertain. V gave up 3 bases and J gave up 0 bases, with 15 bases separating them. The CDR3 totals 17 residues. Germline CDR1 is MDHEN and CDR2 is SYDVKM. In nucleotides, the CDR3 is TGTGCCAGCAGTTTGGGAGGGCAGCCCGTCTCTGGAAACACCATATATTTT. Translated: CASSLGGQPVSGNTIYF. Looking up the rest from reference TRBV28 and TRBJ1-3 gives the full variable domain: DVKVTQSSRYLVKRTGEKVFLECVQDMDHENMFWYRQDPGLGLRLIYFSYDVKMKEKGDIPEGYSVSREKKERFSLILESASTNQTSMYLCASSLGGQPVSGNTIYFGEGSWLTVV.

The chain recombines TRBV10-3 with TRBJ2-4; 8 bases match TRBD1. V shed 3 bases and J 6 bases; nucleotides not matched to a gene: 7. CDR1 ENHRY and CDR2 SYGVKD come from the germline V gene. The CDR3 is 15 amino acids. The CDR3 loop reads CAISDDLGQGNIQYF. CDR3 nucleotides: TGTGCCATCAGTGATGATTTAGGACAGGGAAACATTCAGTACTTC.

The genes are TRBV7-8 and TRBJ2-5; TRBD1 matches 9 bases. The DNA end is more similar to TRBJ2-7, so the J call may be wrong. CDR1 and CDR2 from the germline V gene are SGHVS and FQNEAQ. The CDR3 is 14 residues long. DNA of the CDR3: TGTGCCAGCAGCCACGGACAGGGGATCTACGAGCAGTACTTC. Its protein is CASSHGQGIYEQYF.

This rearrangement joins TRBV5-6 to TRBJ1-5; tentatively, D is TRBD1 (5 bases). The V gene's germline CDR1 is SGHDT and CDR2 YYEEEE. The length of the CDR3 is 14 residues. With 4 bases removed from V and 4 bases from J, the gap between germline ends came to 12 bases. The CDR3 coding sequence is TGTGCCAGCAGCGCAGTAGGGGTTAATCAGCCCCAGCATTTT. It is translated as CASSAVGVNQPQHF.

This clone was picked up one time. The chain combines TRBV10-3 with TRBJ2-1, with 9 bases matching TRBD1. Germline V CDR1 and CDR2: ENHRY, SYGVKD. The CDR3 runs 14 residues. The J segment lost 6 bases and the V segment lost 2 bases, leaving 2 bases of the junction unmatched. This chain's CDR3 is CAISEGQGSNEQFF. CDR3 in DNA: TGTGCCATCAGTGAGGGACAGGGGAGCAATGAGCAGTTCTTC.